This T cell receptor beta chain was recorded in a study of tumor and adjacent non-tumor tissue in lung cancer. Study summary: Each sample yielded approximately 4 million productive TCRbeta reads on average. General study points: Tumor TCR diversity, when higher, was linked to shorter survival.

RNA was extracted from bulk tissue without any cell sorting. This non-tumor lung sample came from over 3 cm beyond the tumor edge. Three rounds of nested PCR, following a modified ARM-PCR protocol, produced the TCRbeta library. TCRdb analysed the multiplex PCR reads with MiXCR anew, one entry per CDR3 protein. The sample yields tens of thousands of distinct CDR3 sequences, roughly 60% seen once. This CDR3 contains 14 residues. Germline CDR1 MDHEN, CDR2 SYDVKM. Worth noting for this clonotype: Its specificity is not known. As the CDR3 is not closed by the conserved phenylalanine or tryptophan, this likely results from a read error.

Sequenced: distant non-tumor lung tissue. The rearrangement uses TRBV28 and TRBJ2-7; D gene unclear. This sequence originates from a woman aged 40 to 49 with non-small cell lung cancer. Written as DNA, the CDR3 is TGTGCCTGCAGCAGACCGAGCTTTGATAGAGAGCAGTACCTC. It encodes CACSRPSFDREQYL.